This T cell receptor beta chain appears in the sequencing data of a study of identifying expanded T cells in peripheral blood. The germline CDR1 and CDR2 sequences are SGHRS and YFSETQ. V was shortened by 2 bases and J by 0 bases, with 8 bases between the two germline ends. The CDR3 is made up of 14 amino acids. A remark on this clone: What it binds is not known.

Findings and limits, study-wide: Roughly 1.2 clones differed between technical replicates, versus around 15 and 18 over time. Approximately two-week clone count variance significantly increased as total template count grew.

Repertoires were generated with immunoSEQ multiplex PCR, while TCRdb's copy carries only in-frame clones and drops some. The sample has around 90,000 clones, 88% seen once. During the collection period, no donor immune events like infections were recorded. This TCR was recovered from a person aged 18-70 years in good health. The sequenced material came from blood. This chain uses TRBV5-1 with TRBJ1-1; D not certain. The CDR3 coding sequence is TGCGCCAGCAGCTTAGAGAGCATGAACACTGAAGCTTTCTTT. Translation: CASSLESMNTEAFF. The variable domain in full, with the rest retrieved from reference TRBV5-1 and TRBJ1-1, is KAGVTQTPRYLIKTRGQQVTLSCSPISGHRSVSWYQQTPGQGLQFLFEYFSETQRNKGNFPGRFSGRQFSNSRSEMNVSTLELGDSALYLCASSLESMNTEAFFGQGTRLTVV.